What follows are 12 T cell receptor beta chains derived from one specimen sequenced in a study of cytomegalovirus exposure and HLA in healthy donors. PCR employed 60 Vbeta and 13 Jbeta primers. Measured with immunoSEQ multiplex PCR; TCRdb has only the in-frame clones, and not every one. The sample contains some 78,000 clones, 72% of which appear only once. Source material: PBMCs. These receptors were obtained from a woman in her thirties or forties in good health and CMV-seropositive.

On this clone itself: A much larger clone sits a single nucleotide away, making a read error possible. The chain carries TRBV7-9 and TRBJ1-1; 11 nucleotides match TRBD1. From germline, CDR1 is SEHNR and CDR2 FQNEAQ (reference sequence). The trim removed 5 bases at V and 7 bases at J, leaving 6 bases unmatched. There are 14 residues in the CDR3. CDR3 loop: CASSPDRGLVEAFF. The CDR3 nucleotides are TGTGCCAGCAGCCCGGACAGGGGGCTGGTTGAAGCTTTCTTT.

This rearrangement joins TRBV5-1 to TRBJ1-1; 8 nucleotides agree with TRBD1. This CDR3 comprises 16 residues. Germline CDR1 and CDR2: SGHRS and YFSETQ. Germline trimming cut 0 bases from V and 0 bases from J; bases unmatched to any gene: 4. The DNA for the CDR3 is TGCGCCAGCAGCTTGGAGACAGGGGCCCTGAACACTGAAGCTTTCTTT. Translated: CASSLETGALNTEAFF. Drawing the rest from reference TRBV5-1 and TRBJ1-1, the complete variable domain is KAGVTQTPRYLIKTRGQQVTLSCSPISGHRSVSWYQQTPGQGLQFLFEYFSETQRNKGNFPGRFSGRQFSNSRSEMNVSTLELGDSALYLCASSLETGALNTEAFFGQGTRLTVV.

The CDR3: CASSLEGTGEAFF. Here the CDR3 DNA reads TGTGCCAGCAGCTTAGAGGGGACAGGGGAAGCTTTCTTT. This chain joins TRBV13 and TRBJ1-1, with 9 bases identical to TRBD1. Germline CDR1 and CDR2: PRHDT and FYEKMQ (reference sequence). There are 13 residues in the CDR3. V was pared by 1 base and J by 8 bases, with 2 bases of the junction left unmatched.

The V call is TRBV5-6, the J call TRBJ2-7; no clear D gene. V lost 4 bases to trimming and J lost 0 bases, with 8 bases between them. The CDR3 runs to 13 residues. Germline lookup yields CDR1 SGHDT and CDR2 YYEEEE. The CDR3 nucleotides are TGTGCCAGCAGCGAGGTTAGCTCCTACGAGCAGTACTTC. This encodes CASSEVSSYEQYF.

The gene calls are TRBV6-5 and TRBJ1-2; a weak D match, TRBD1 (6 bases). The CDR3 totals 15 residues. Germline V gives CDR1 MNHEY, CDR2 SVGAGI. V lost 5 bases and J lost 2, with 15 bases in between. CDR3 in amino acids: CASSTNGGANYGYTF. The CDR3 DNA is TGTGCCAGCAGTACAAATGGGGGCGCAAACTATGGCTACACCTTC.

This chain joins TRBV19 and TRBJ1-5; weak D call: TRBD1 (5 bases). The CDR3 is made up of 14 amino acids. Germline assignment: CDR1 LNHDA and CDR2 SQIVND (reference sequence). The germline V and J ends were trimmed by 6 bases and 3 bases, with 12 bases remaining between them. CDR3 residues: CASSHDSLNQPQHF. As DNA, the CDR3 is TGTGCCAGTAGCCACGACAGCCTCAATCAGCCCCAGCATTTT.

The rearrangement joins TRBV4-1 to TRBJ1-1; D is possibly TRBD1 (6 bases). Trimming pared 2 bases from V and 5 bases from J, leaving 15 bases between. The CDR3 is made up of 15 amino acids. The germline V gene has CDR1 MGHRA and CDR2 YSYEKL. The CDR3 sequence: CASSQPPQGHTEAFF. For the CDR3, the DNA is TGCGCCAGCAGCCAACCCCCACAGGGTCATACTGAAGCTTTCTTT.

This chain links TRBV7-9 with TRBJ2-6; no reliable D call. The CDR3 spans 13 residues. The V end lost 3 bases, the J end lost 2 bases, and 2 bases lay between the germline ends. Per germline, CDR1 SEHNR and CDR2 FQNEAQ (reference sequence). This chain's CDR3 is CASSFAGANVLTF. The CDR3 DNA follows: TGTGCCAGCAGCTTCGCTGGGGCCAACGTCCTGACTTTC.

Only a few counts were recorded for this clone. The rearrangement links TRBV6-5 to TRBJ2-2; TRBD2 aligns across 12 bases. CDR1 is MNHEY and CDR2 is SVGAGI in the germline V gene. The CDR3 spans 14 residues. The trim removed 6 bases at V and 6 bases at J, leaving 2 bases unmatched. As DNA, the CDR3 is TGTGCCAGCAGGACTAGCGGGGGCTCCGGGGAGCTGTTTTTT. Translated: CASRTSGGSGELFF.

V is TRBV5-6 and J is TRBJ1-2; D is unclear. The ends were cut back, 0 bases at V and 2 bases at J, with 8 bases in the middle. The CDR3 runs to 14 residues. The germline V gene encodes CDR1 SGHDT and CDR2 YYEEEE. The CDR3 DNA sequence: TGTGCCAGCAGCTTGGTCGGGTTGAACTATGGCTACACCTTC. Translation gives CASSLVGLNYGYTF. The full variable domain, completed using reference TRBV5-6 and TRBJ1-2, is DAGVTQSPTHLIKTRGQQVTLRCSPKSGHDTVSWYQQALGQGPQFIFQYYEEEERQRGNFPDRFSGHQFPNYSSELNVNALLLGDSALYLCASSLVGLNYGYTFGSGTRLTVV.

This chain's CDR3 is CASSLALGGETQYF. The CDR3 DNA sequence: TGTGCCAGCAGCTTAGCGTTGGGAGGAGAGACCCAGTACTTC. This chain connects TRBV7-2 to TRBJ2-5; perhaps TRBD2 as D (6 bases). Germline V lookup: CDR1 SGHTA, CDR2 FQGNSA. The CDR3 totals 14 residues. The V end lost 0 bases, the J end lost 4 bases, and 9 bases lay between the germline ends.

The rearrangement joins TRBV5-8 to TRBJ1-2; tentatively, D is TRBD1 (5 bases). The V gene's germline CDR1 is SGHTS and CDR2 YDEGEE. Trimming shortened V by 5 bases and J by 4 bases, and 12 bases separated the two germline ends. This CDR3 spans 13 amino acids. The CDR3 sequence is CASRTRVGYGYTF. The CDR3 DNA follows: TGTGCCAGCAGGACCAGGGTCGGCTATGGCTACACCTTC.